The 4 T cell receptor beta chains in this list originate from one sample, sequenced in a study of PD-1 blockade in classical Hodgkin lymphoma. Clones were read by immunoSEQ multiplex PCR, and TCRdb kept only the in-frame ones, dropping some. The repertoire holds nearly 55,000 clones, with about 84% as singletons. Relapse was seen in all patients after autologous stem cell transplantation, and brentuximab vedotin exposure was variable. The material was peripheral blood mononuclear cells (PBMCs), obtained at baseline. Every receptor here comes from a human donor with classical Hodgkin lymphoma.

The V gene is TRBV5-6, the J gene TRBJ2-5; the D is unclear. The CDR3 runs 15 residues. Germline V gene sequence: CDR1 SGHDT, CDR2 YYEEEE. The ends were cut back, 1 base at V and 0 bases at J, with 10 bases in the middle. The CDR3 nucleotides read TGTGCCAGCAGCTTGACCGGTAGAAACCAAGAGACCCAGTACTTC. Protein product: CASSLTGRNQETQYF.

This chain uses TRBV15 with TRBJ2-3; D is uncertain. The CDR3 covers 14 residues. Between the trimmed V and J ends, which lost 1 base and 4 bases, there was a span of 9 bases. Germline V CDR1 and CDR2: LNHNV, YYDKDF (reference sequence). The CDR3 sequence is CATSRVVTADTQYF. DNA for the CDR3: TGTGCCACCAGCAGAGTGGTCACAGCAGATACGCAGTATTTT.

In DNA form, the CDR3 reads TGTGCCAGCAGCGCCGGACTAGCGGTGGGTACAGATACGCAGTATTTT. Translating gives CASSAGLAVGTDTQYF. The V gene is TRBV9, the J gene TRBJ2-3; TRBD2 matches at 10 bases. Germline trimming cut 3 bases from V and 3 bases from J; bases unmatched to any gene: 7. Per germline, CDR1 SGDLS and CDR2 YYNGEE. This CDR3 is built from 16 residues.

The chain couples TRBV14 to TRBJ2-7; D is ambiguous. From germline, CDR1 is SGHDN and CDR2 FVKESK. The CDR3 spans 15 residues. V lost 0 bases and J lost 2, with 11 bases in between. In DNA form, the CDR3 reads TGTGCCAGCAGCCAAGATAGGCTCTTGACCTACGAGCAGTACTTC. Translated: CASSQDRLLTYEQYF.